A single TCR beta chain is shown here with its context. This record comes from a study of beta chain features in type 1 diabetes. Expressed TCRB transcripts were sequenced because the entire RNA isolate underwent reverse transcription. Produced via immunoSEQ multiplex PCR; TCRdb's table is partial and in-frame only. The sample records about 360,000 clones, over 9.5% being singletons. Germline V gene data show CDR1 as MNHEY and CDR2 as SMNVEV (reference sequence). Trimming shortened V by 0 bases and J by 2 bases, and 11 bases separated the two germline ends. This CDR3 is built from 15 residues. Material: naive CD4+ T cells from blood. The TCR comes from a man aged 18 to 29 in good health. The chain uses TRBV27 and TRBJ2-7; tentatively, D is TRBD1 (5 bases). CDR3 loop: CASSLSAGWAYEQYF. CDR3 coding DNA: TGTGCCAGCAGTTTATCCGCAGGGTGGGCCTACGAGCAGTACTTC.